The subject of this entry is one TCR beta chain. Its antigen is as yet unknown. A second roughly 6 to 12 cycle PCR used barcoded and J-beta primers. TCRdb recomputed calls from the 5' RACE reads with MiXCR, one row per CDR3 protein. This table has about 1.4 million distinct CDR3 sequences, 59% appearing once. The sample is drawn from a study of blood T cells in healthy people across ages. Overall study: About one barcoded beta molecule per two T cells was captured by template switching. Study-wide results and limits: Among T cells, TCR beta diversity per million cells dropped roughly linearly as age rose. It was the long-lived donors that had more naive CD4+ cells and higher diversity than aged donors.

Germline values: CDR1 DFQATT, CDR2 SNEGSKA (reference sequence). The CDR3 contains 14 residues. At least 6.5 million PBMCs were isolated per sample. The sequence was collected from a man between 18 and 35 years old in good health. The rearrangement links TRBV20-1 to TRBJ2-5; 8 bases match TRBD1. The assigned J gene may be wrong: the sequence end matches TRBJ2-7 better. Sequencing used blood. CDR3 protein: CSAATGQELYEQYF. CDR3 bases: TGCAGTGCCGCGACGGGACAGGAACTCTACGAGCAGTACTTC.